This entry lists 7 T cell receptor beta chains sequenced from one sample in a study of control samples from healthy donors and cancer patients. Only in-frame clones appear in the TCRdb table, and some are missing; sequencing was by immunoSEQ multiplex PCR. The table includes roughly 130,000 clones, approximately 92% detected once. Sequencing was carried out using blood. These receptors all come from a man younger than 30 in good health.

The table lists this clone with a count of one. The CDR3 loop is CASSQRWPDIDNQPQHF. In nucleotides, the CDR3 is TGCGCCAGCAGCCAAAGATGGCCCGACATCGACAATCAGCCCCAGCATTTT. The rearrangement links TRBV4-1 to TRBJ1-5; the D is unclear. The CDR3 runs to 17 residues. The germline V and J ends were trimmed by 2 bases and 3 bases, with 17 bases remaining between them. The germline CDR1 and CDR2 sequences are MGHRA and YSYEKL.

V and J are TRBV11-3 and TRBJ2-3; the D is unclear. In germline, CDR1 is SGHNT, CDR2 YENEEA. The germline V and J ends were trimmed by 1 base and 7 bases, with 6 bases remaining between them. The CDR3 contains 12 residues. CDR3 in amino acids: CASSLGWNTQYF. The CDR3 DNA follows: TGTGCCAGCAGCTTAGGTTGGAATACGCAGTATTTT.

The V call is TRBV4-1, the J call TRBJ1-4; the D gene is possibly TRBD1 (5 bases). This CDR3 is built from 15 residues. Trimming took off 1 base at V and 7 bases at J, with 13 bases between the two ends. Germline V gives CDR1 MGHRA, CDR2 YSYEKL. The CDR3 reads CASSQVPPRGEKLFF. The CDR3 DNA sequence: TGCGCCAGCAGCCAAGTCCCCCCTAGGGGTGAAAAACTGTTTTTT.

The chain uses TRBV6-1 and TRBJ1-5, with a weak D call TRBD1 (5 bases). The germline gives CDR1 MNHNS, CDR2 SASEGT. CDR3 size: 14 residues. V lost 2 bases and J lost 10, with 15 bases in between. CDR3: CASSELGGGGPQHF. CDR3 DNA sequence: TGTGCCAGCAGTGAATTAGGCGGGGGAGGACCCCAGCATTTT.

The V gene is TRBV7-9, the J gene TRBJ2-7; the match to TRBD2 covers 7 bases. Trimming cost V 6 bases and J 9 bases; bases outside gene matches: 11. Germline CDR1 is SEHNR and CDR2 is FQNEAQ (reference sequence). CDR3 length equals 13 residues. In DNA, the CDR3 is TGTGCCAGCAGTAATAATGCGGGGGTGGTGCAGTACTTC. Its protein is CASSNNAGVVQYF.

This rearrangement joins TRBV9 to TRBJ1-3; no firm D call. V lost 0 bases and J 3 bases, leaving 7 bases between the germline ends. The CDR3 has 14 amino acids. Germline V gene lookup returns CDR1 SGDLS and CDR2 YYNGEE. The CDR3 DNA sequence: TGTGCCAGCAGCGTAGAGTGGGTTGGAAACACCATATATTTT. It yields the protein CASSVEWVGNTIYF.

This clone came up once. The chain employs TRBV13 and TRBJ1-1; 8 bases are a match to TRBD1. Germline assignment: CDR1 PRHDT and CDR2 FYEKMQ (reference sequence). The CDR3 runs to 15 residues. V was clipped by 3 bases and J by 9 bases; unmatched bases: 12. Here the CDR3 reads CASSFPFPQGAQAFF. Here the CDR3 DNA reads TGTGCCAGCAGCTTTCCTTTTCCCCAGGGGGCGCAAGCTTTCTTT.